The 29 T cell receptor beta chains presented below share a single source sample, sequenced in a study of CD8+ T cells in alopecia areata. As the sequencing template, cDNA was produced by extracting RNA and reverse transcribing it. Profiled with immunoSEQ multiplex PCR; TCRdb holds only in-frame clones, not every one. Altogether 200,000 to 250,000 clones are present, approximately 61% being singletons, with the ten largest covering 0.45%. Sequencing was performed on CD4+ T cells sorted from blood, taken at week 0. These receptors originate from a human donor with alopecia areata.

This clone was detected only a few times. V usage is TRBV27 and J usage is TRBJ1-6, with D maybe TRBD1 (5 bases). V lost 4 bases, J lost 10 bases, and 14 bases lay in between. Germline V CDR1 and CDR2: MNHEY, SMNVEV (reference sequence). The CDR3 contains 14 residues. As DNA, the CDR3 is TGTGCCAGCAGTTCATGGGGTCGGGGGTCACCCCTCCACTTT. This codes for CASSSWGRGSPLHF.

The gene calls are TRBV30 and TRBJ2-6; D is unclear. Germline assignment: CDR1 GTSNPN and CDR2 SVGIG (reference sequence). The length of the CDR3 is 15 residues. Trimming left V 0 bases short and J 0 bases short, with 6 bases between. The CDR3 loop reads CAWSVHFSGANVLTF. CDR3 nucleotide sequence: TGTGCCTGGAGTGTACACTTCTCTGGGGCCAACGTCCTGACTTTC.

The sample holds a few counts of this clone. The chain links TRBV4-1 to TRBJ2-2; 9 bases agree with TRBD2. The J segment lost 6 bases and the V segment lost 4 bases, leaving 12 bases of the junction unmatched. The CDR3 is 17 amino acids. In germline, CDR1 is MGHRA, CDR2 YSYEKL. CDR3 bases: TGCGCCAGCAGCCGAGGTCTAGCGGGACTCCGAGCCGGGGAGCTGTTTTTT. Protein product: CASSRGLAGLRAGELFF.

The chain links TRBV6-1 to TRBJ2-7; D is possibly TRBD1 or TRBD2 (5 bases each). Germline loops: CDR1 MNHNS, CDR2 SASEGT. Trimming removed 6 bases at V and 2 bases at J, with 11 bases between. The CDR3 is 13 residues long. The CDR3 loop is CASRWDRAYEQYF. For the CDR3, the DNA is TGTGCCAGCAGATGGGACCGAGCCTACGAGCAGTACTTC.

This clone was counted a few times. The CDR3 region is CASSRLDRGNNSPLHF. Written as DNA, the CDR3 is TGTGCCAGCAGTCGGCTGGACAGGGGTAATAATTCACCCCTCCACTTT. This chain uses TRBV5-6 with TRBJ1-6, with TRBD1 matching over 9 bases. The CDR3 extends over 16 amino acids. Germline CDR1 is SGHDT and CDR2 is YYEEEE. V was pared by 5 bases and J by 5 bases, with 8 bases of the junction left unmatched.

In its sample, this clone was seen a few times. The chain links TRBV29-1 to TRBJ2-2; 8 nucleotides match TRBD1. CDR3 length: 14 amino acids. Unmatched junction bases numbered 8, after V lost 7 bases and J lost 4 bases. The germline CDR1 and CDR2 sequences are SQVTM and ANQGSEA. CDR3 sequence reads: CSGRDRRGTGELFF. CDR3 sequence (DNA): TGCAGCGGTCGGGACAGGAGGGGCACCGGGGAGCTGTTTTTT.

This clone was found a few times. The chain joins TRBV29-1 to TRBJ2-7; 7 bases line up with TRBD1. V lost 5 bases and J lost 6; bases outside the gene matches: 10. Germline V gene sequence: CDR1 SQVTM, CDR2 ANQGSEA. The CDR3 length is 13 residues. The CDR3 DNA reads TGCAGCGTTTACCCCACCGGGACAGTCGAGCAGTACTTC. It translates to CSVYPTGTVEQYF.

This sequence joins TRBV5-6 and TRBJ1-3; no reliable D call. CDR1 SGHDT and CDR2 YYEEEE come from the germline V gene. The CDR3 extends over 13 amino acids. The V gene lost 2 bases and the J gene lost 6 bases, with 9 bases spanning the gap. The CDR3 nucleotides read TGTGCCAGCAGCTTCCAAGGACCAAACACCATATATTTT. This sequence encodes CASSFQGPNTIYF.

The chain is built from TRBV7-9 and TRBJ1-2; the D is unclear. The V gene's germline CDR1 is SEHNR and CDR2 FQNEAQ (reference sequence). This CDR3 is built from 13 residues. Trimming stripped 2 bases from V and 5 bases from J, with 9 bases between. This CDR3 reads CASSLSAGYGYTF. As DNA, the CDR3 is TGTGCCAGCAGCTTATCGGCGGGATATGGCTACACCTTC.

The J gene is TRBJ1-2, the V gene TRBV15; D is unresolved. The CDR3 totals 15 residues. Germline V CDR1 and CDR2: LNHNV, YYDKDF (reference sequence). V was cut by 8 bases and J by 5 bases, with 21 bases left in between. The CDR3 bases are TGTGCCACCTCCCAAGGTACGGATCCTACTTATGGCTACACCTTC. This gives the protein CATSQGTDPTYGYTF.

The rearrangement uses TRBV9 and TRBJ2-1; D is unclear. Germline loops: CDR1 SGDLS, CDR2 YYNGEE. V dropped 0 bases and J dropped 8 bases, with 3 bases sitting between them. This CDR3 region has 11 residues. CDR3 sequence reads: CASSVADEQFF. The CDR3 nucleotides are TGTGCCAGCAGCGTAGCGGATGAGCAGTTCTTC.

The rearrangement links TRBV7-8 to TRBJ2-7, with 7 bases matching TRBD2. Germline loops: CDR1 SGHVS, CDR2 FQNEAQ. The V and J ends lost 4 bases and 6 bases, in that order; junction bases with no gene match: 9. This CDR3 has 14 amino acids. The CDR3 DNA reads as TGTGCCAGCAGCTCCGGGACCAGCGGGATCGAGCAGTACTTC. This gives the protein CASSSGTSGIEQYF. Full variable domain (rest looked up from reference TRBV7-8 and TRBJ2-7): GAGVSQSPRYKVAKRGQDVALRCDPISGHVSLFWYQQALGQGPEFLTYFQNEAQLDKSGLPSDRFFAERPEGSVSTLKIQRTQQEDSAVYLCASSSGTSGIEQYFGPGTRLTVT.

The DNA of the CDR3 is TGTGCCAGCAGCGTAGCTCGAACAGGGGGCTCCTACAATGAGCAGTTCTTC. It specifies CASSVARTGGSYNEQFF. This chain connects TRBV9 to TRBJ2-1; 8 bases match TRBD1. The CDR3 is 17 residues long. V shed 0 bases, J shed 0 bases, and the junction held 5 bases outside the gene matches. CDR1 is SGDLS, CDR2 YYNGEE, per germline.

The chain recombines TRBV6-5 with TRBJ1-1, with a tentative D call TRBD1 (5 bases). Trimming left V 2 bases short and J 4 bases short, with 11 bases between. CDR1 is MNHEY, CDR2 SVGAGI, per germline. The CDR3 extends over 14 amino acids. CDR3 nucleotide sequence: TGTGCCAGCAGTTACACTGGTAGGGGCACTGAAGCTTTCTTT. It yields the protein CASSYTGRGTEAFF.

Comment on this clone: Additional DNA sequences in this sample encode the identical CDR3. This chain uses TRBV30 with TRBJ1-5; D uncertain. From germline, CDR1 is GTSNPN and CDR2 SVGIG (reference sequence). This CDR3 has 13 residues. V was pared by 3 bases and J by 0 bases, with 6 bases between. The CDR3: CAWSEDSNQPQHF. DNA of the CDR3: TGTGCCTGGAGCGAGGATAGCAATCAGCCCCAGCATTTT.

This chain uses TRBV2 with TRBJ2-3, with D uncertain. The ends were cut back, 8 bases at V and 3 bases at J, with 6 bases in the middle. The CDR3 is made up of 11 amino acids. Germline loops: CDR1 SNHLY, CDR2 FYNNEI. CDR3 in amino acids: CASLITDTQYF. The CDR3 bases are TGTGCCAGCCTAATAACAGATACGCAGTATTTT.

The table lists this clone with a count of one. V gene TRBV5-4 combines with J gene TRBJ2-1; 7 bases map to TRBD2. After removal of 1 base from V and 1 base from J, the junction contained 5 bases not matched to a gene. Germline-derived CDR1 and CDR2 are SGHNT and YYREEE (reference sequence). The CDR3 extends over 16 amino acids. This CDR3 reads CASSLNLAVSYNEQFF. The CDR3 DNA is TGTGCCAGCAGCTTGAACCTAGCGGTTTCCTACAATGAGCAGTTCTTC.

V and J are TRBV14 and TRBJ2-7; D gene ambiguous. CDR1 is SGHDN, CDR2 FVKESK, per germline. Between the trimmed V and J ends, which lost 4 bases and 4 bases, there was a span of 8 bases. The CDR3 is 12 amino acids. As DNA, the CDR3 is TGTGCCAGCAGCCTACACGGGTACGAGCAGTACTTC. Translation: CASSLHGYEQYF. The full variable domain, rest sourced from reference TRBV14 and TRBJ2-7, is EAGVTQFPSHSVIEKGQTVTLRCDPISGHDNLYWYRRVMGKEIKFLLHFVKESKQDESGMPNNRFLAERTGGTYSTLKVQPAELEDSGVYFCASSLHGYEQYFGPGTRLTVT.

This sequence joins TRBV15 and TRBJ2-3; possibly TRBD1 for D (6 bases). Germline V gives CDR1 LNHNV, CDR2 YYDKDF (reference sequence). V dropped 0 bases and J dropped 4 bases, with 8 bases sitting between them. The CDR3 contains 14 residues. DNA of the CDR3: TGTGCCACCAGCAGAGACAGGGGATCAGATACGCAGTATTTT. This gives the protein CATSRDRGSDTQYF.

V gene TRBV5-4 combines with J gene TRBJ1-6, with 9 bases fitting TRBD1. The CDR3 extends over 16 amino acids. Trimming took 0 bases from V and 5 from J; bases not matched to a gene: 3. Germline assignment: CDR1 SGHNT and CDR2 YYREEE (reference sequence). CDR3 sequence: CASSLGDRANNSPLHF. The CDR3 DNA follows: TGTGCCAGCAGCTTGGGGGACAGGGCGAATAATTCACCCCTCCACTTT.

This clone was seen more than once but under ten times. The chain uses TRBV7-3 and TRBJ2-7; perhaps TRBD2 as D (6 bases). Germline assignment: CDR1 SGHTA and CDR2 FQGTGA. V shed 2 bases and J shed 0 bases, with 11 bases lying between them. The CDR3 totals 15 residues. The CDR3 protein is CASSLAGTGSYEQYF. The CDR3 region has the DNA TGTGCCAGCAGCTTAGCCGGGACTGGCTCCTACGAGCAGTACTTC.

The V call is TRBV29-1, the J call TRBJ2-3; no reliable D call. V dropped 7 bases and J dropped 2 bases, with 7 bases sitting between them. This CDR3 is built from 11 residues. Germline lookup yields CDR1 SQVTM and CDR2 ANQGSEA. CDR3 region: CSARYTDTQYF. CDR3 in DNA: TGCAGCGCACGTTACACAGATACGCAGTATTTT.

The rearrangement links TRBV5-1 to TRBJ2-1; 7 bases line up with TRBD1. The CDR3 covers 14 residues. V lost 3 bases and J lost 6; bases outside the gene matches: 6. CDR1 and CDR2 (germline): SGHRS, YFSETQ. CDR3 sequence: CASSSSPGGNEQFF. The CDR3 DNA is TGCGCCAGCAGCTCGTCTCCAGGGGGCAATGAGCAGTTCTTC.

DNA for the CDR3: TGCAGCGTTGATATCTATGGCTACACCTTC. Translating it yields CSVDIYGYTF. The V call is TRBV29-1, the J call TRBJ1-2; the D is unclear. CDR1 and CDR2 from the germline V gene are SQVTM and ANQGSEA. V was pared by 3 bases and J by 4 bases, with 3 bases between. The CDR3 is made up of 10 amino acids.

The chain employs TRBV7-6 and TRBJ2-3; D may be TRBD1 or TRBD2 (6 bases each). This CDR3 has 15 amino acids. Per the germline V gene, CDR1 is SGHVS and CDR2 is FNYEAQ. V gave up 5 bases and J gave up 4 bases, with 16 bases separating them. CDR3 nucleotides: TGTGCCAGCAGCGGTTGGGGGGCTGAGGCAGATACGCAGTATTTT. This gives the protein CASSGWGAEADTQYF.

The V gene is TRBV5-1, the J gene TRBJ2-3, with D tentatively TRBD2 (5 bases). Trimming pared 4 bases from V and 0 bases from J, leaving 15 bases between. The CDR3 loop spans 16 amino acids. Germline V CDR1 and CDR2: SGHRS, YFSETQ. As DNA, the CDR3 is TGCGCCAGCAGCGCAAGAGGGCCCCCTAGCACAGATACGCAGTATTTT. Protein sequence: CASSARGPPSTDTQYF.

The genes are TRBV5-4 and TRBJ2-3, with D unclear. This CDR3 spans 14 amino acids. The germline V and J ends were trimmed by 0 bases and 3 bases, with 8 bases remaining between them. The V gene's germline CDR1 is SGHNT and CDR2 YYREEE (reference sequence). The CDR3 coding sequence is TGTGCCAGCAGCTTGGGCCCTCCAACAGATACGCAGTATTTT. Protein sequence: CASSLGPPTDTQYF. Drawing the rest from reference TRBV5-4 and TRBJ2-3, the complete variable domain is ETGVTQSPTHLIKTRGQQVTLRCSSQSGHNTVSWYQQALGQGPQFIFQYYREEENGRGNFPPRFSGLQFPNYSSELNVNALELDDSALYLCASSLGPPTDTQYFGPGTRLTVL.

The genes are TRBV29-1 and TRBJ1-1, with D unresolved. Trimming pared 5 bases from V and 3 bases from J, leaving 10 bases between. This CDR3 contains 12 residues. CDR1 is SQVTM, CDR2 ANQGSEA, per germline. CDR3 region: CSVRWGYTEAFF. In DNA, the CDR3 is TGCAGCGTTCGTTGGGGTTACACTGAAGCTTTCTTT.

DNA of the CDR3: TGTGCCAGCTCACTCAACAGGGGCAGCACTAATGAAAAACTGTTTTTT. It encodes CASSLNRGSTNEKLFF. This sequence joins TRBV18 and TRBJ1-4, with 7 bases aligning to TRBD1. Trimming took 4 bases from V and 2 from J; bases not matched to a gene: 7. The CDR3 sequence is 16 residues long. CDR1 is KGHSH and CDR2 is LQKENI in the germline V gene.